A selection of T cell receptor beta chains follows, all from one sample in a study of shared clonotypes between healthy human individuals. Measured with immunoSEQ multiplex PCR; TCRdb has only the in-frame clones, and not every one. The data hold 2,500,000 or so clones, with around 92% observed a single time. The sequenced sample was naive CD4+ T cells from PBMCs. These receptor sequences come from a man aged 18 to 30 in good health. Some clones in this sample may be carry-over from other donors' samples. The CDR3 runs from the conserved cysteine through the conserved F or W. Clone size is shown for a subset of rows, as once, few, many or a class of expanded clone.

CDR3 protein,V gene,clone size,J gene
CASSVPQQGEQYF,TRBV6-1,.,TRBJ2-7
CASRPSGTDRGKLFF,TRBV7-2,.,TRBJ1-4
CASSPGTNTGELFF,TRBV5-1,.,TRBJ2-2
CASSSAGQGVRSYGYTF,TRBV28,.,TRBJ1-2
CASSESGHTYQPQHF,TRBV10-2,.,TRBJ1-5
CASSIGGDTEAFF,TRBV19,.,TRBJ1-1
CASSPGLAGVGETQYF,TRBV28,.,TRBJ2-5
CASSKPDRSNTGELFF,TRBV28,.,TRBJ2-2
CASSPPADYQETQYF,TRBV16,.,TRBJ2-5
CASDDYRGGQHF,TRBV28,once,TRBJ1-5
CASSPKGLAGAGEQFF,TRBV5-4,.,TRBJ2-1
CASSLRDRGSYEQYF,TRBV5-1,.,TRBJ2-7
CSVGTESYEQYF,TRBV29-1,.,TRBJ2-7
CASRLAGGYYNEQFF,TRBV5-1,.,TRBJ2-1
CASSEYGGRAAEQFF,TRBV6-1,.,TRBJ2-1
CASSLDGTGWYEQYF,TRBV5-6,.,TRBJ2-7
CASSVGGTTYEQYF,TRBV9,.,TRBJ2-7
CASSSSAVNQPQHF,TRBV7-9,.,TRBJ1-5
CAWSKGLANEKLFF,TRBV30,.,TRBJ1-4
CASSRANTGELFF,TRBV5-4,.,TRBJ2-2
CASKKTSWADSNQPQHF,TRBV19,.,TRBJ1-5
CASSSRTGNNQPQHF,TRBV7-8,.,TRBJ1-5
CASLRGSYEQYF,TRBV9,.,TRBJ2-7
CATSRAGQGSGANVLTF,TRBV15,.,TRBJ2-6
CATSVQDRYLGANVLTF,TRBV15,.,TRBJ2-6
CASSPGLFRPYEQYF,TRBV7-2,.,TRBJ2-7
CAWSVAGTETQYF,TRBV30,.,TRBJ2-5
CASSLSFEQYF,TRBV7-2,.,TRBJ2-7
CRVSRDTQWTEAFF,TRBV29-1,.,TRBJ1-1
CASSVTAALNTGELFF,TRBV9,.,TRBJ2-2
CSAKRRLAEDTQYF,TRBV29-1,.,TRBJ2-3
CASSLTGRNTEAFF,TRBV5-1,.,TRBJ1-1
CASSRLAGGYEQYF,TRBV28,.,TRBJ2-7
CASSLSGGNEKLFF,TRBV28,.,TRBJ1-4
CASSAHTEAFF,TRBV9,.,TRBJ1-1
CASRDGQGRYNEQFF,TRBV6-5,.,TRBJ2-1
CAWNAAAGGLFTGELFF,TRBV30,.,TRBJ2-2
CASSPPPDPYEQYF,TRBV18,.,TRBJ2-7
CASSRLAGDSYNEQFF,TRBV19,.,TRBJ2-1